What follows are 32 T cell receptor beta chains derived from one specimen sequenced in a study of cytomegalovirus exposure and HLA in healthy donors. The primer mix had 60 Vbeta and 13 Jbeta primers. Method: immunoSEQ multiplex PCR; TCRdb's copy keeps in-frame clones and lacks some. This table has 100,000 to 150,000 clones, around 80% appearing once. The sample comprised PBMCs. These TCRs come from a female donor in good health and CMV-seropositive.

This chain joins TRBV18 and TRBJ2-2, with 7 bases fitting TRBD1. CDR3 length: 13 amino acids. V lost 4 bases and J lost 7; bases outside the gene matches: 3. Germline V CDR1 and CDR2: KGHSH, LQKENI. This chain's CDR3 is CASSRTGFGELFF. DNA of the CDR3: TGTGCCAGCTCACGGACAGGTTTCGGGGAGCTGTTTTTT. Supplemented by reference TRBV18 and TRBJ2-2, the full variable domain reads NAGVMQNPRHLVRRRGQEARLRCSPMKGHSHVYWYRQLPEEGLKFMVYLQKENIIDESGMPKERFSAEFPKEGPSILRIQQVVRGDSAAYFCASSRTGFGELFFGEGSRLTVL.

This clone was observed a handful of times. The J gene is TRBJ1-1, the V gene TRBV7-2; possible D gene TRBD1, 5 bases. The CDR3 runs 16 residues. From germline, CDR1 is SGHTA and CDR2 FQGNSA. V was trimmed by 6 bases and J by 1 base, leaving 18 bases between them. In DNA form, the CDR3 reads TGTGCCAGCAGTCTACAGGACGGTGTTTGGAACACTGAAGCTTTCTTT. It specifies CASSLQDGVWNTEAFF.

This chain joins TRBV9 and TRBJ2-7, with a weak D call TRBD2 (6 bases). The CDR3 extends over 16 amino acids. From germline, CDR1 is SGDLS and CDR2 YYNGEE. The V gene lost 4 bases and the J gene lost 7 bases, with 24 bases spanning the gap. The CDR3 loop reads CASSPSSLGLLKEQYF. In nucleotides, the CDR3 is TGTGCCAGCAGCCCTAGTTCCCTCGGACTACTAAAGGAGCAGTACTTC.

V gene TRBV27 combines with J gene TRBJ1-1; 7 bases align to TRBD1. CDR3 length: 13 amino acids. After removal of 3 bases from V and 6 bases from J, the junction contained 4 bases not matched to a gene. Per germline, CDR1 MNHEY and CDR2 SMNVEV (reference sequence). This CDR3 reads CASSLYRGSEAFF. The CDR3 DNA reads TGTGCCAGCAGTTTGTACAGGGGCTCTGAAGCTTTCTTT.

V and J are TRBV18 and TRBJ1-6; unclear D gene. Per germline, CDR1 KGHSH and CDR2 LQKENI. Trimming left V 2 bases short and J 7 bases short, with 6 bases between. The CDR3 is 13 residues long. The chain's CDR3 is CASSPNLNSPLHF. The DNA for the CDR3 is TGTGCCAGCTCACCAAATCTAAATTCACCCCTCCACTTT.

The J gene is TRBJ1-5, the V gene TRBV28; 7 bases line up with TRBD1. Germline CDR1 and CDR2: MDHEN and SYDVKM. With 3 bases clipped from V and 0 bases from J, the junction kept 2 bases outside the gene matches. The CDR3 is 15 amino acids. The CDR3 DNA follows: TGTGCCAGCAGTTTGACAGGGAATAGCAATCAGCCCCAGCATTTT. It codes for CASSLTGNSNQPQHF.

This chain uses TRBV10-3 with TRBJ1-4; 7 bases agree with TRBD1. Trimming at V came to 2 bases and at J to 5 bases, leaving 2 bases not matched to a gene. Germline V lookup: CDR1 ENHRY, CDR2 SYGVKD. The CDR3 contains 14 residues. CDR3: CAISERTGNEKLFF. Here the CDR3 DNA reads TGTGCCATCAGTGAGAGGACAGGCAATGAAAAACTGTTTTTT.

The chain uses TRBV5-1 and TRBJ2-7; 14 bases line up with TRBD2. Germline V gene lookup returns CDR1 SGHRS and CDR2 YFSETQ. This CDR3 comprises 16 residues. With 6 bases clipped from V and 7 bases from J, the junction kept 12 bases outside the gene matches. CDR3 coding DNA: TGCGCCAGCACCCCGACTAGCGGGGGGGGGCCTGGTGAGCAGTACTTC. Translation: CASTPTSGGGPGEQYF.

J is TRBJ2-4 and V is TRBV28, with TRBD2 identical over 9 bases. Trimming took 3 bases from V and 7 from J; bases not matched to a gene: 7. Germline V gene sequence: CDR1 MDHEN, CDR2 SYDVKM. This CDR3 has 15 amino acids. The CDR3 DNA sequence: TGTGCCAGCAGTTTCCGCGGGGGGGCTGGTAACATTCAGTACTTC. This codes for CASSFRGGAGNIQYF.

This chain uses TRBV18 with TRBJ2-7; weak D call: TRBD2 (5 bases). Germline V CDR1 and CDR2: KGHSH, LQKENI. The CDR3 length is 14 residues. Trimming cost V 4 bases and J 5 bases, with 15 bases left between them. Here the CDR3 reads CASSRVAGNHEQYF. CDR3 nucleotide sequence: TGTGCCAGCTCACGGGTGGCCGGGAACCACGAGCAGTACTTC.

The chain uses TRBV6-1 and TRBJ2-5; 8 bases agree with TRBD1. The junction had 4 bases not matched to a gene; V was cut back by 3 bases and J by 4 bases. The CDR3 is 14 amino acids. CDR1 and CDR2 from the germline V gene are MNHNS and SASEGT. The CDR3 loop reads CASSDRGLVETQYF. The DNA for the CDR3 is TGTGCCAGCAGTGACAGGGGGCTAGTAGAGACCCAGTACTTC.

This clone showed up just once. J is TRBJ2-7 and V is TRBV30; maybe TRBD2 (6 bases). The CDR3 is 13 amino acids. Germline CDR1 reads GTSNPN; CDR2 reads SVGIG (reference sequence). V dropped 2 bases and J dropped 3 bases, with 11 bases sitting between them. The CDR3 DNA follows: TGTGCCTGGAGTCGCGGGGCCAGCTACGAGCAGTACTTC. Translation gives CAWSRGASYEQYF. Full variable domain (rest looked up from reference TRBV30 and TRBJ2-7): SQTIHQWPATLVQPVGSPLSLECTVEGTSNPNLYWYRQAAGRGLQLLFYSVGIGQISSEVPQNLSASRPQDRQFILSSKKLLLSDSGFYLCAWSRGASYEQYFGPGTRLTVT.

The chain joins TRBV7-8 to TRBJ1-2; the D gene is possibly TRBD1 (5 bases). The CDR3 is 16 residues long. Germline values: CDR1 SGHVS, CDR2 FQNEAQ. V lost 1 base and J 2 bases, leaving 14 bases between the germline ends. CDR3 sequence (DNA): TGTGCCAGCAGCTTAGTCTTCAGTGCAGGGAACTATGGCTACACCTTC. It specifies CASSLVFSAGNYGYTF.

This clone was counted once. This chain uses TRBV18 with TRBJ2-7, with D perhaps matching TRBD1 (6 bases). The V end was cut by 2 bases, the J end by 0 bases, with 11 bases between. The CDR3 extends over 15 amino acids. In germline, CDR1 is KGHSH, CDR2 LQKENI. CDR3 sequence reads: CASSPYSGDSYEQYF. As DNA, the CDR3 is TGTGCCAGCTCACCATACTCAGGGGACTCCTACGAGCAGTACTTC. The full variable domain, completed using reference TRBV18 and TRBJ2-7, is NAGVMQNPRHLVRRRGQEARLRCSPMKGHSHVYWYRQLPEEGLKFMVYLQKENIIDESGMPKERFSAEFPKEGPSILRIQQVVRGDSAAYFCASSPYSGDSYEQYFGPGTRLTVT.

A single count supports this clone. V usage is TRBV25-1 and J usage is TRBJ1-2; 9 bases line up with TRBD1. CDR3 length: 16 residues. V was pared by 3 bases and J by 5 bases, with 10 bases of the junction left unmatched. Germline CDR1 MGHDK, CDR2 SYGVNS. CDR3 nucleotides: TGTGCCAGCAGTGATGGGACAGGGAGCTTTTTATATGGCTACACCTTC. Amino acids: CASSDGTGSFLYGYTF.

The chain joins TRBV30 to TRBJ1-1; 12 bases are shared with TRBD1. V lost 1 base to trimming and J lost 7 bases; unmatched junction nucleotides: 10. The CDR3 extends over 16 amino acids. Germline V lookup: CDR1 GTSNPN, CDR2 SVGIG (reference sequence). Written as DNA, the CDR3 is TGTGCCTGGAGTGCCGGGACAGGGGGCTTAAGAGGTGAAGCTTTCTTT. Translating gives CAWSAGTGGLRGEAFF.

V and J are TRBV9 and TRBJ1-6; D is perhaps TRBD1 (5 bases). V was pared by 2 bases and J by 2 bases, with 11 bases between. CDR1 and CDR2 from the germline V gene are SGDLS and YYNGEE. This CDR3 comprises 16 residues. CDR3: CASSVGGYAYNSPLHF. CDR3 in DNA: TGTGCCAGCAGCGTTGGGGGGTACGCCTATAATTCACCCCTCCACTTT.

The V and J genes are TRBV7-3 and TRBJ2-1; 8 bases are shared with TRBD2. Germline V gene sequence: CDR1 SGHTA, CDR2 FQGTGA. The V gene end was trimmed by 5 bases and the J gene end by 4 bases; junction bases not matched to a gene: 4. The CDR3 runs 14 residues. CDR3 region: CASSPGLEYNEQFF. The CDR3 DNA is TGTGCCAGCAGCCCGGGACTAGAATACAATGAGCAGTTCTTC.

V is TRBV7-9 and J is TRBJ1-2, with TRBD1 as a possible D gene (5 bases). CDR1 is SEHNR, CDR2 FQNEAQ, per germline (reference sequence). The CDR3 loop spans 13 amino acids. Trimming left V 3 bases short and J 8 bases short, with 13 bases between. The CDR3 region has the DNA TGTGCCAGCAGCTTTATACCAGGGAACGGCTACACCTTC. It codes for CASSFIPGNGYTF.

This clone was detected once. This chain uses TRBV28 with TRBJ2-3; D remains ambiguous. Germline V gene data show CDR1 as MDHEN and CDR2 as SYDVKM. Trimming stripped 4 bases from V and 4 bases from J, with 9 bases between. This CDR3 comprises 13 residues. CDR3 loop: CASSSGVPDTQYF. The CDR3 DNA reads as TGTGCCAGCAGTTCGGGTGTCCCAGATACGCAGTATTTT.

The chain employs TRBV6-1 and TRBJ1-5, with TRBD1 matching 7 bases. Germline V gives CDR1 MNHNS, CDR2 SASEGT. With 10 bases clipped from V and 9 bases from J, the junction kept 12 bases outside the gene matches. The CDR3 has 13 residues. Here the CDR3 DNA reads TGTGCCACGTCGGCAGGGGGGCAATGGCCCCAGCATTTT. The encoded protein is CATSAGGQWPQHF.

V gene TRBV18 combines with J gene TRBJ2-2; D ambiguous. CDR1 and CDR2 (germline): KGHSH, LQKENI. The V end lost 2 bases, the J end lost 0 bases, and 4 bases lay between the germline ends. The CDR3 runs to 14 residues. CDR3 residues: CASSPNSNTGELFF. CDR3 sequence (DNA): TGTGCCAGCTCACCAAACTCGAACACCGGGGAGCTGTTTTTT.

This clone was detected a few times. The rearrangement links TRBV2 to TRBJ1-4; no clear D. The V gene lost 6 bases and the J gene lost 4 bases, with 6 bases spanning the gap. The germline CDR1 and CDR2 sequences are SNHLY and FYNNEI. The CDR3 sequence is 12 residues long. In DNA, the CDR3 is TGTGCCAGCAGACAGCTTAATGAAAAACTGTTTTTT. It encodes CASRQLNEKLFF. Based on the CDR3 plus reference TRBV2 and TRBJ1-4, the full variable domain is EPEVTQTPSHQVTQMGQEVILRCVPISNHLYFYWYRQILGQKVEFLVSFYNNEISEKSEIFDDQFSVERPDGSNFTLKIRSTKLEDSAMYFCASRQLNEKLFFGSGTQLSVL.

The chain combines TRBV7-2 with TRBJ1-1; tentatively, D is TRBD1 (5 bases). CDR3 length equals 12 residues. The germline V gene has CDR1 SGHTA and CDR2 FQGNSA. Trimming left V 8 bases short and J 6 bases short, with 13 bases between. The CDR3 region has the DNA TGTGCCAGCGCTCTTAGGGGCGCTGAAGCTTTCTTT. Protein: CASALRGAEAFF.

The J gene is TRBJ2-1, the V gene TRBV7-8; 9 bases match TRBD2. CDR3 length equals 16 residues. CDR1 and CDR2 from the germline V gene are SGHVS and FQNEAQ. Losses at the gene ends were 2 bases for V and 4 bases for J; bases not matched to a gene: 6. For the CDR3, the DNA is TGTGCCAGCAGCTTAATCCTAGCGGGGCGTTACAATGAGCAGTTCTTC. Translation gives CASSLILAGRYNEQFF.

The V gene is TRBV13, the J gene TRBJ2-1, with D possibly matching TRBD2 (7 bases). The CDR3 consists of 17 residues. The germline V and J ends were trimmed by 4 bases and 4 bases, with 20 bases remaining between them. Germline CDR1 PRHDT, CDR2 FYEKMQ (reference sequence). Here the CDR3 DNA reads TGTGCCAGCAGCTCGGGACCCGTGCGGGGGCATTACAATGAGCAGTTCTTC. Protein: CASSSGPVRGHYNEQFF.

The CDR3 reads CAIRDSDSSYNSPLHF. CDR3 DNA: TGTGCCATCCGGGATTCCGATAGCTCCTATAATTCACCCCTCCACTTT. This chain connects TRBV10-3 to TRBJ1-6; D is undetermined. The CDR3 runs 16 residues. The germline V gene has CDR1 ENHRY and CDR2 SYGVKD. The V end lost 8 bases, the J end lost 0 bases, and 14 bases lay between the germline ends.

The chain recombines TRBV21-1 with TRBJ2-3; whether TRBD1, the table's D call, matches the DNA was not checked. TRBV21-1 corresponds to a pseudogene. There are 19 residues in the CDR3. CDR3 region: CASSKVGRQGVRSTDTQYF. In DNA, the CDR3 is TGTGCCAGCAGCAAAGTCGGGAGACAGGGCGTTCGGAGCACAGATACGCAGTATTTT.

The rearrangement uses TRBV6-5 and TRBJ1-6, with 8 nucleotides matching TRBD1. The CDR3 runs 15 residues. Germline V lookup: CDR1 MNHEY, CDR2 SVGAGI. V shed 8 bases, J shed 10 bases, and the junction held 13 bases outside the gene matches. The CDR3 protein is CASCWDQGAGSPLHF. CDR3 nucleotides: TGTGCCAGCTGTTGGGACCAGGGGGCCGGATCACCCCTCCACTTT.

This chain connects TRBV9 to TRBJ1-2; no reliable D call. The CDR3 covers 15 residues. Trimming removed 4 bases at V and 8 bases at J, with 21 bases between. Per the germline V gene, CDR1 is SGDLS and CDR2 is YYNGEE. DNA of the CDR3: TGTGCCAGCAGCCCAGTAGGTTCCCGGGGAGAAGGCTACACCTTC. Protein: CASSPVGSRGEGYTF. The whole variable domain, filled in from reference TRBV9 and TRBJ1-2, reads DSGVTQTPKHLITATGQRVTLRCSPRSGDLSVYWYQQSLDQGLQFLIQYYNGEERAKGNILERFSAQQFPDLHSELNLSSLELGDSALYFCASSPVGSRGEGYTFGSGTRLTVV.

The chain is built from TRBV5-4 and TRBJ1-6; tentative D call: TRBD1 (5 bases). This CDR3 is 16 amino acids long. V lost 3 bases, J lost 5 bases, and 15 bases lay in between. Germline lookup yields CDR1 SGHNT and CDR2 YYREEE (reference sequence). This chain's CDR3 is CASSSGVFGHNSPLHF. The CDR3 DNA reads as TGTGCCAGCAGCTCGGGGGTGTTCGGGCATAATTCACCCCTCCACTTT.

The CDR3 sequence: CSVLLGTNQETQYF. The CDR3 DNA reads TGCAGCGTCCTCCTGGGCACAAACCAAGAGACCCAGTACTTC. The chain couples TRBV29-1 to TRBJ2-5; D is unresolved. The CDR3 is made up of 14 amino acids. The germline CDR1 and CDR2 sequences are SQVTM and ANQGSEA. V lost 6 bases, J lost 0 bases, and 14 bases lay in between.